This passage covers 5 T cell receptor beta chains from one sample sequenced in a study of blood T cell repertoires in COVID-19. TCRdb keeps only in-frame clones here, not all; method: immunoSEQ multiplex PCR. The sample lists some 83,000 clones; more than 75% were seen once. The sequenced sample was peripheral blood. The receptors here all came from a middle-aged man with active COVID-19.

This chain connects TRBV28 to TRBJ2-7; TRBD2 agrees at 8 bases. Germline V gene data show CDR1 as MDHEN and CDR2 as SYDVKM. The CDR3 extends over 14 amino acids. Trimming cost V 5 bases and J 4 bases; bases outside gene matches: 7. The chain's CDR3 is CASSRGGQAYEQYF. As DNA, the CDR3 is TGTGCCAGCAGTCGGGGGGGGCAGGCTTACGAGCAGTACTTC. The variable domain in full, completed from reference TRBV28 and TRBJ2-7, reads DVKVTQSSRYLVKRTGEKVFLECVQDMDHENMFWYRQDPGLGLRLIYFSYDVKMKEKGDIPEGYSVSREKKERFSLILESASTNQTSMYLCASSRGGQAYEQYFGPGTRLTVT.

The V gene is TRBV30, the J gene TRBJ1-6; no firm D call. The CDR3 is 13 residues long. Deletions cut 4 bases from V and 5 bases from J, with 9 bases between. CDR1 is GTSNPN and CDR2 is SVGIG in the germline V gene (reference sequence). The CDR3 DNA reads TGTGCCTGGAAAGGCGAGGATAATTCACCCCTCCACTTT. Amino acid sequence: CAWKGEDNSPLHF.

This chain links TRBV9 with TRBJ2-2; 7 nucleotides match TRBD1. This CDR3 has 15 amino acids. V shed 4 bases and J 2 bases; nucleotides not matched to a gene: 5. The germline gives CDR1 SGDLS, CDR2 YYNGEE. Here the CDR3 reads CASSPGQINTGELFF. CDR3 sequence (DNA): TGTGCCAGCAGCCCGGGACAGATCAACACCGGGGAGCTGTTTTTT.

This chain joins TRBV6-5 and TRBJ1-1; D unresolved. The germline gives CDR1 MNHEY, CDR2 SVGAGI. This CDR3 has 12 amino acids. V gave up 6 bases and J gave up 0 bases, with 5 bases separating them. CDR3 protein: CASRRMNTEAFF. The CDR3 nucleotides read TGTGCCAGCAGGCGGATGAACACTGAAGCTTTCTTT.

This rearrangement joins TRBV19 to TRBJ2-1; tentative D call: TRBD1 (5 bases). CDR1 LNHDA and CDR2 SQIVND come from the germline V gene (reference sequence). The CDR3 consists of 15 residues. V lost 4 bases to trimming and J lost 9 bases, with 19 bases between them. The CDR3 loop reads CASSKAGNAPGEQFF. CDR3 in DNA: TGTGCCAGTAGTAAAGCAGGGAACGCTCCCGGTGAGCAGTTCTTC.